Given below is one TCR beta chain in context. Its antigen is unidentified. This sample stems from a study of radiation and T cells in renal cell carcinoma. Study details: Nephrectomy followed 15 Gy stereotactic body radiation by 4 weeks.

Profiled with immunoSEQ multiplex PCR; TCRdb holds only in-frame clones, not every one. The sample comprises tens of thousands of clones, approximately 83% of which are singletons, and approximately 22% rests with the top ten. Specified time point: blood 2 weeks post-SBRT. As for treatment: 15 Gy SBRT to primary tumor, nephrectomy 4 weeks later. Study results and caveats: In blood, top tumor clones expanded by 2 weeks, shrinking by 4.

The germline gives CDR1 LNHDA, CDR2 SQIVND (reference sequence). V shed 5 bases, J shed 2 bases, and the junction held 2 bases outside the gene matches. This CDR3 region has 15 residues. The TCR sequence derives from a woman aged 50 to 65 with renal cell carcinoma. V is TRBV19 and J is TRBJ2-1; TRBD2 aligns across 11 bases. The source was blood, collected from a patient whose treatment included radiotherapy and nephrectomy. This CDR3 is CASSGTSGPYNEQFF. Written as DNA, the CDR3 is TGTGCCAGTAGTGGGACTAGCGGCCCCTACAATGAGCAGTTCTTC.